These T cell receptor beta chains were read from a single sample in a study of shared clonotypes between healthy human individuals. Using immunoSEQ multiplex PCR, the repertoire was profiled, and TCRdb retains in-frame clones only, with some absent. The sample consists of about 2.1 million clones, just under 95% of them appearing once. Sequencing was done on a sample of naive CD8+ T cells from PBMCs. The receptors originated from a man between 18 and 35 years old in good health. Some clones in this sample may be carry-over from other donors' samples. CDR3s include the opening cysteine and the closing phenylalanine or tryptophan. D genes are given only for firm matches. Size values are once, few and many counts, or a class for expanded clones, and some rows have none.

clone_size,v_call,j_call,d_call,cdr3_nt,cdr3_aa
-,TRBV21-1,TRBJ1-2,-,TGTGCCAGCAGCAAGCCGGCCATCCCGGACTATGGCTACACCTTC,CASSKPAIPDYGYTF
-,TRBV6-4,TRBJ2-2,TRBD2,TGTGCCAGCAGTGACGGGACTAGAACCGGGGAGCTGTTTTTT,CASSDGTRTGELFF
-,TRBV7-6,TRBJ2-7,TRBD1,TGTGCCAGCAGCTCCGGGACAGCCCCCTACGAGCAGTACTTC,CASSSGTAPYEQYF
-,TRBV28,TRBJ1-1,-,TGTGCCAGCAGTTTATTCCGGGGGTCGGGCCTCCCTGAAGCTTTCTTT,CASSLFRGSGLPEAFF
-,TRBV28,TRBJ1-5,TRBD1,TGTTCCCACCAGGGGACAGAATATAGCAATCAGCCCCAGCATTTT,CSHQGTEYSNQPQHF
-,TRBV11-2,TRBJ2-5,-,TGTGCCAGCAGCATTCAAGAGACCCAGTACTTC,CASSIQETQYF
-,TRBV7-9,TRBJ2-1,-,TGTGCCAGCAGCTTAGAAGTCGGGCCGGCGACGTCCGATGAGCAGTTCTTC,CASSLEVGPATSDEQFF
-,TRBV7-8,TRBJ2-7,-,TGTGCCAGCAGCTTACGGAACGAGCAGTACTTC,CASSLRNEQYF
-,TRBV5-4,TRBJ1-2,-,TGTGCCAGCAGCCCTTCAACCCGGGGTCGGTATGGCTACACCTTC,CASSPSTRGRYGYTF
-,TRBV6-4,TRBJ2-1,TRBD2,TGTGCCAGCAGCTTCAGCGGGGAGTCCTACAATGAGCAGTTCTTC,CASSFSGESYNEQFF
-,TRBV6-1,TRBJ1-1,TRBD1,TGTGCCAGCAGTGAACAGCCGACAGGGTTGAACACTGAAGCTTTCTTT,CASSEQPTGLNTEAFF
-,TRBV4-1,TRBJ2-1,TRBD2,TGCGCCAGCAGCCAGAGGACTAGCGGGATTATCAATGAGCAGTTCTTC,CASSQRTSGIINEQFF
-,TRBV30,TRBJ1-2,-,TGTGCCTGGAGTGTTTTAACAGGGATAAGCTTTGGCTACACCTTC,CAWSVLTGISFGYTF
-,TRBV27,TRBJ2-5,TRBD1,TGTGCCAGCAGTAACGACAGGGGGGAAGTCGTAGAGACCCAGTACTTC,CASSNDRGEVVETQYF
-,TRBV15,TRBJ1-1,-,TGTGCCACCAGCGGCGGACTTACCCCTGAAGCTTTCTTT,CATSGGLTPEAFF
-,TRBV29-1,TRBJ2-7,TRBD1,TGCAGCGTTGAAGATCCGGGACAGGGGCGCTACGAGCAGTACTTC,CSVEDPGQGRYEQYF
-,TRBV15,TRBJ2-6,-,TGTGCCACCTCGTCTGGGGCCAACGTCCTGACTTTC,CATSSGANVLTF
-,TRBV9,TRBJ2-1,TRBD2,TGTGCCAGCAGCTTAGCGGGAGGGCCCCTCTACAATGAGCAGTTCTTC,CASSLAGGPLYNEQFF
-,TRBV7-2,TRBJ2-2,-,TGTGCCAGCAGCTTAGTAGGGCACAACACCGGGGAGCTGTTTTTT,CASSLVGHNTGELFF
-,TRBV28,TRBJ2-6,-,TGTGCCAGCAGACCTGGACAGTTCTCTGGGGCCAACGTCCTGACTTTC,CASRPGQFSGANVLTF
once,TRBV27,TRBJ2-3,-,TGTGCCAGCGGCGACAGGAATGCAGATACGCAGTATTTT,CASGDRNADTQYF
-,TRBV6-5,TRBJ2-7,TRBD2,TGTGCCAGCAGCTCCGGACTAGCGGGAGCCTACGAGCAGTACTTC,CASSSGLAGAYEQYF
-,TRBV4-2,TRBJ1-6,-,TGTGCCAGCAGCCTCCACACTGGAGACTCACCCCTCCACTTT,CASSLHTGDSPLHF
-,TRBV10-2,TRBJ2-3,-,TGCGCCAGCAGAATCGGGACCGCGTCCACAGATACGCAGTATTTT,CASRIGTASTDTQYF
-,TRBV27,TRBJ2-4,-,TGTGCCAGCAGTGGCGACAGGCGGGGGTCTGTTCAGTACTTC,CASSGDRRGSVQYF
-,TRBV7-9,TRBJ1-2,-,TGTGCCGCAAACCGGCCAGACTATGGCTACACCTTC,CAANRPDYGYTF
-,TRBV4-1,TRBJ1-2,-,TGCGCCAGCAGCCTCGCCCGGGGTAGGCATGGCTACACCTTC,CASSLARGRHGYTF
-,TRBV2,TRBJ2-7,TRBD1,TGTGCCAGCAGCGCCCTCCGGACAGGGTCCCCCTACGAGCAGTACTTC,CASSALRTGSPYEQYF
-,TRBV11-2,TRBJ2-7,-,TGTGCCAGCAGCTTAGGACTTGTTTCCTACGAGCAGTACTTC,CASSLGLVSYEQYF
-,TRBV27,TRBJ1-2,TRBD1,TGTGCCAAGCTGACAGGGGACTATGGCTACACCTTC,CAKLTGDYGYTF
once,TRBV28,TRBJ2-7,-,TGTGCCAGCAGTACCCGAGCCAGTTACGAGCAGTACTTC,CASSTRASYEQYF
-,TRBV19,TRBJ1-5,TRBD1,TGTGCCAGTAGGGACAGGGGAGGCAATCAGCCCCAGCATTTT,CASRDRGGNQPQHF
once,TRBV9,TRBJ2-6,-,TGTGCCAGCAGCGGACGACCTAAGTTGTACCCGAGCTCTGGGGCCAACGTCCTGACTTTC,CASSGRPKLYPSSGANVLTF
-,TRBV27,TRBJ2-7,TRBD1,TGTGCCAGCAGTTTAAGGGGGCATGTATTCTACGAGCAGTACTTC,CASSLRGHVFYEQYF
-,TRBV5-5,TRBJ2-2,-,TGTGCCAGCAGCTTGGGGTGGAACACCGGGGAGCTGTTTTTT,CASSLGWNTGELFF
once,TRBV5-1,TRBJ1-2,-,TGCGCCAGCAGCGTGGGGGAGTACGGCTACACCTTC,CASSVGEYGYTF
-,TRBV9,TRBJ2-3,TRBD2,TGTGCCAGCAGCCGGGAGGGAGCGGGTACTAGCACAGATACGCAGTATTTT,CASSREGAGTSTDTQYF
-,TRBV7-3,TRBJ2-1,TRBD2,TGTGCCAGCAGCTTAGCGGGAGCGGTCTACAATGAGCAGTTCTTC,CASSLAGAVYNEQFF
-,TRBV9,TRBJ1-4,-,TGTGCCAGCAGCGGGGGCCTTCGGGAAAAACTGTTTTTT,CASSGGLREKLFF
-,TRBV7-8,TRBJ1-5,-,TGTGCCAGCAGCCCAAAGGCGGGGGCCAATCAGCCCCAGCATTTT,CASSPKAGANQPQHF
-,TRBV13,TRBJ1-1,-,TGTGCCAGCAGCTTAGGGCGTGGCATAGAGGCTTTCTTT,CASSLGRGIEAFF
-,TRBV29-1,TRBJ2-7,TRBD2,TGCAGCGTTGAATATGGCGGGAGTTACCCCTACGAGCAGTACTTC,CSVEYGGSYPYEQYF
-,TRBV6-5,TRBJ2-7,-,TGTGCCAGCACGCCCCCCCGGGGGCCGGAGCAGTACTTC,CASTPPRGPEQYF
-,TRBV9,TRBJ1-2,-,TGTGCCAGCAGCCGAAGAAGGGACACCCCCTCGGCTAACTATGGCTACACCTTC,CASSRRRDTPSANYGYTF
-,TRBV27,TRBJ2-2,-,TGTGCCAGCAGTTTACTGGGGGGCGAGAGCACCGGGGAGCTGTTTTTT,CASSLLGGESTGELFF
-,TRBV11-2,TRBJ1-3,TRBD1,TGTGCCAGCAGCGGACGAGACAGGGGGTCGGGAAACACCATATATTTT,CASSGRDRGSGNTIYF
-,TRBV27,TRBJ2-4,-,TGTGCCAGCGGACTTGCCCCAAACATTCAGTACTTC,CASGLAPNIQYF
once,TRBV28,TRBJ2-7,-,TGTGCCAGCAGTTCAGTAGTACAGATGAGCTCCTACGAGCAGTACTTC,CASSSVVQMSSYEQYF
-,TRBV25-1,TRBJ1-1,-,TGTGCCAGCAGTGAACCTACCGGAGGGGGTACTGAAGCTTTCTTT,CASSEPTGGGTEAFF
-,TRBV7-9,TRBJ2-3,TRBD1,TGTGCCAGCAGCTCACAGGGGGCCTACACAGATACGCAGTATTTT,CASSSQGAYTDTQYF
-,TRBV28,TRBJ1-5,-,TGTGCCAGCAGTTTGCCTGGGACGACCCAAGCCCAGCATTTT,CASSLPGTTQAQHF
-,TRBV4-1,TRBJ2-7,TRBD1,TGCGCCAGCAGCCTTATTCAGGGGGTCGGGTACGAGCAGTACTTC,CASSLIQGVGYEQYF
-,TRBV6-1,TRBJ2-5,-,TGTGCCAGCAGTGAAGCGCGTAGGGGGACACGACAAGAGACCCAGTACTTC,CASSEARRGTRQETQYF
-,TRBV5-6,TRBJ2-7,-,TGTGCCAGCAGGGGGGGCGGTCCTCACTACGAGCAGTACTTC,CASRGGGPHYEQYF
-,TRBV6-1,TRBJ2-7,TRBD2,TGTGCCAGCAGTACACTAGTCGGGAGGGCCTACGAGCAGTACTTC,CASSTLVGRAYEQYF
-,TRBV27,TRBJ2-2,TRBD2,TGTGCCAGCACCTTAGGACTAGCAGGCGGGGAGCTGTTTTTT,CASTLGLAGGELFF
once,TRBV13,TRBJ2-7,TRBD1,TGTGCCAGCAGCCACACCACGGGACAGTCCTACGAGCAGTACTTC,CASSHTTGQSYEQYF